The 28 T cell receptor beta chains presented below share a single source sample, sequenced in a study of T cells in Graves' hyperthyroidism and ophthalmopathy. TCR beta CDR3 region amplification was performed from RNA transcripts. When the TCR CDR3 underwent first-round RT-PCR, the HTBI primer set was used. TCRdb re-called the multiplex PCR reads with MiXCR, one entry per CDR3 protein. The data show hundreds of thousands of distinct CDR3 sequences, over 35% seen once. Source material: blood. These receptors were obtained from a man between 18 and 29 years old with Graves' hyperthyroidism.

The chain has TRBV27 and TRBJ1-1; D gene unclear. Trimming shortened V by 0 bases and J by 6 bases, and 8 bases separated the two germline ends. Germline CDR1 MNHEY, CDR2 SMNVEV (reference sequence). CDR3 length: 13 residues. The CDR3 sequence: CASSLSVGSEAFF. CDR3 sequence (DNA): TGTGCCAGCAGTTTATCAGTCGGATCTGAAGCTTTCTTT.

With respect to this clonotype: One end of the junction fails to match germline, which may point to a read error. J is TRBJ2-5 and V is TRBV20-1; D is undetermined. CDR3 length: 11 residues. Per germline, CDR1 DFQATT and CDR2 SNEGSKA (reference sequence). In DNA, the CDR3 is TGCAGTGCCTTTACCCAAGAGAACCAGTACTTC. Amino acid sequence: CSAFTQENQYF.

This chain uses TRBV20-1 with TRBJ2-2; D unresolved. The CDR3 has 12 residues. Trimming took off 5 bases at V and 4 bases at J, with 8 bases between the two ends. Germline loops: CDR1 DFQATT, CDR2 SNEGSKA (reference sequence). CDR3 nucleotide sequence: TGCAGTGCTTGGCTAGTCACCGGGGAGCTGTTTTTT. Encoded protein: CSAWLVTGELFF.

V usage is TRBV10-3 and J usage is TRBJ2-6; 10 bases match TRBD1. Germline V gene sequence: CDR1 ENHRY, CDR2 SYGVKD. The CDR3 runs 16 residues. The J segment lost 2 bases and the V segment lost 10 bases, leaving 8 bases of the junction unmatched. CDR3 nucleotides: TGTGCCACCGGGACAGGGGAACAGGCTGGGGCCAACGTCCTGACTTTC. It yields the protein CATGTGEQAGANVLTF.

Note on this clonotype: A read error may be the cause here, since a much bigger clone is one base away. This CDR3 is CAGSRGSAQETQYF. The CDR3 DNA reads as TGTGCCGGCAGTAGAGGGAGCGCACAAGAGACCCAGTACTTC. The genes are TRBV25-1 and TRBJ2-5; TRBD2 might be the D (5 bases). This CDR3 has 14 residues. Germline-derived CDR1 and CDR2 are MGHDK and SYGVNS.

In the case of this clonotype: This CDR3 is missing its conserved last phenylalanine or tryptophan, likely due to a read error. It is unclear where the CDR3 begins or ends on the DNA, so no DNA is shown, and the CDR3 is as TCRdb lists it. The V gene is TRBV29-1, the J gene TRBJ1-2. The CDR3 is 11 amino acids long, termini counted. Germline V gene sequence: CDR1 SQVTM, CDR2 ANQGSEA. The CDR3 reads CSVTGLAGGTY.

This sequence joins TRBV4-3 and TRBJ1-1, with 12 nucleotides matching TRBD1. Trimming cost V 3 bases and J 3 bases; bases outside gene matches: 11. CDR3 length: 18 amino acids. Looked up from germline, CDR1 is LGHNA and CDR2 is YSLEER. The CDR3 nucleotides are TGCGCCAGCAGCCACCCACTTAGGGGGGACAGGGGGCACACTGAAGCTTTCTTT. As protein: CASSHPLRGDRGHTEAFF.

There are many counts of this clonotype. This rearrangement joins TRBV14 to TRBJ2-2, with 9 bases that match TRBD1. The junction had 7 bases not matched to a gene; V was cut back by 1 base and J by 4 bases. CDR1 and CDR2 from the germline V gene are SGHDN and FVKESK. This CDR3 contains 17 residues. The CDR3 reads CASSQGGGDRVTGELFF. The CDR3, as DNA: TGTGCCAGCAGCCAAGGAGGAGGGGACAGGGTCACCGGGGAGCTGTTTTTT. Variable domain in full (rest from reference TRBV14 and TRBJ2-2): EAGVTQFPSHSVIEKGQTVTLRCDPISGHDNLYWYRRVMGKEIKFLLHFVKESKQDESGMPNNRFLAERTGGTYSTLKVQPAELEDSGVYFCASSQGGGDRVTGELFFGEGSRLTVL.

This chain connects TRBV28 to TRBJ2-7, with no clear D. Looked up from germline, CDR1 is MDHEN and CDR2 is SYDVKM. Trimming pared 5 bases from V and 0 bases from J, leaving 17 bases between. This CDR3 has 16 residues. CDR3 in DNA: TGTGCCAGCAGTCCCGTTCAAGGGATATCCTCCTACGAGCAGTACTTC. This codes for CASSPVQGISSYEQYF.

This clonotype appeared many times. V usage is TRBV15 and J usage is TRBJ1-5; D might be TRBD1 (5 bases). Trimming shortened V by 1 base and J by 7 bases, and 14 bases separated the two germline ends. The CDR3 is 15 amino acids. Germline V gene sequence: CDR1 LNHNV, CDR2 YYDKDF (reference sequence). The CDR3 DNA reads TGTGCCACCAGCAGAGGGTTGGGGGGAAACCAGCCCCAGCATTTT. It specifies CATSRGLGGNQPQHF.

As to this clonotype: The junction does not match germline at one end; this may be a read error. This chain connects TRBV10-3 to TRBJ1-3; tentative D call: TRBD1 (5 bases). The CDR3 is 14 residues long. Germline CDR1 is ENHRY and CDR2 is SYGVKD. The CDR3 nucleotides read TGTGCCAGCAGTGGAGACAGAAACGGAAACACCATATATTTT. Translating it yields CASSGDRNGNTIYF.

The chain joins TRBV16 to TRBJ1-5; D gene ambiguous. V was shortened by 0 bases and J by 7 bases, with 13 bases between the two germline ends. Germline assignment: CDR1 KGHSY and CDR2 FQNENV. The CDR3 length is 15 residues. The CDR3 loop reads CASSQSIDIGQPQHF. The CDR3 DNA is TGTGCCAGCAGCCAATCGATAGATATCGGGCAGCCCCAGCATTTT. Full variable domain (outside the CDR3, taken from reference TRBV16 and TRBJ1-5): GEEVAQTPKHLVRGEGQKAKLYCAPIKGHSYVFWYQQVLKNEFKFLISFQNENVFDETGMPKERFSAKCLPNSPCSLEIQATKLEDSAVYFCASSQSIDIGQPQHFGDGTRLSIL.

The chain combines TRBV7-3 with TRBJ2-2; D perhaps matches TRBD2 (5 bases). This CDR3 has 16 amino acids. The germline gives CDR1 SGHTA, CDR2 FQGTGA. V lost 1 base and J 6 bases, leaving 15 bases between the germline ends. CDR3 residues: CASSLNGARRPGELFF. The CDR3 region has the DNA TGTGCCAGCAGCTTAAACGGCGCTAGGAGGCCCGGGGAGCTGTTTTTT.

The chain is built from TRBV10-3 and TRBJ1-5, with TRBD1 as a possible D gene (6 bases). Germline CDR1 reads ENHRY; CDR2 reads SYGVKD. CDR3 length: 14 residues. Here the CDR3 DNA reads TGTGCTAGAGACCACAGGGTCGATAGTCAGCCCCAGCATTTT. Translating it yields CARDHRVDSQPQHF.

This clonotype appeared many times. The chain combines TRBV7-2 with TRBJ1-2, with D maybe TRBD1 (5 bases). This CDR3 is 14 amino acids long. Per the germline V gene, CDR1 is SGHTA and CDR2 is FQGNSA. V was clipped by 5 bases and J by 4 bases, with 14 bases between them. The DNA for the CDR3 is TGTGCCAGCAGCACGGGAGGGGTACCCTATGGCTACACCTTC. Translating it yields CASSTGGVPYGYTF.

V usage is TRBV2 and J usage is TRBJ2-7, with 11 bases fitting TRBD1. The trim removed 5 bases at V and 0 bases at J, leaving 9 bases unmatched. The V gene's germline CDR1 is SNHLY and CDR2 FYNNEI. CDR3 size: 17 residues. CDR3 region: CASSYSLGTGGSYEQYF. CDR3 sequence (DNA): TGTGCCAGCAGTTACTCACTAGGGACAGGGGGCTCCTACGAGCAGTACTTC.

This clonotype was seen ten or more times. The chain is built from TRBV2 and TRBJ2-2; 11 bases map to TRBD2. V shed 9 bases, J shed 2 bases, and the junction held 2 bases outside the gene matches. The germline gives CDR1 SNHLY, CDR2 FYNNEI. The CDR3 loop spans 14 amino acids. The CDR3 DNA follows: TGTGCCAGTACTAGCGGGAGTAACACCGGGGAGCTGTTTTTT. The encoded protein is CASTSGSNTGELFF.

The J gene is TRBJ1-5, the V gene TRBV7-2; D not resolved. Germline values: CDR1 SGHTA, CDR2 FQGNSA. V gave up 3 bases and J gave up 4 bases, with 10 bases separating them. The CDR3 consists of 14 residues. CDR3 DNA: TGTGCCAGCAGCTTTGGAGGGTATAATCAGCCCCAGCATTTT. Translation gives CASSFGGYNQPQHF. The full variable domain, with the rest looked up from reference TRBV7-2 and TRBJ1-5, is GAGVSQSPSNKVTEKGKDVELRCDPISGHTALYWYRQSLGQGLEFLIYFQGNSAPDKSGLPSDRFSAERTGGSVSTLTIQRTQQEDSAVYLCASSFGGYNQPQHFGDGTRLSIL.

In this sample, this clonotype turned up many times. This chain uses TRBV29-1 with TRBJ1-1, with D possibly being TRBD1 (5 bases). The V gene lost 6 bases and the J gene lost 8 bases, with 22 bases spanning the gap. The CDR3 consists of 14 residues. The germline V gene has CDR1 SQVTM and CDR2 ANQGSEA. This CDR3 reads CSVRDTGGLVEAFF. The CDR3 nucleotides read TGCAGCGTGCGGGATACAGGAGGGTTAGTGGAAGCTTTCTTT. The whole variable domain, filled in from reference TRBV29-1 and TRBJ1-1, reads SAVISQKPSRDICQRGTSLTIQCQVDSQVTMMFWYRQQPGQSLTLIATANQGSEATYESGFVIDKFPISRPNLTFSTLTVSNMSPEDSSIYLCSVRDTGGLVEAFFGQGTRLTVV.

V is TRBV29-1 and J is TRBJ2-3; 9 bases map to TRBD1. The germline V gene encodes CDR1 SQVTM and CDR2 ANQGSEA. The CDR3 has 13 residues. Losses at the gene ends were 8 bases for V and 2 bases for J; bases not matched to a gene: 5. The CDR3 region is CSLGQGPTDTQYF. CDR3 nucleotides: TGCAGCTTGGGACAGGGCCCCACAGATACGCAGTATTTT.

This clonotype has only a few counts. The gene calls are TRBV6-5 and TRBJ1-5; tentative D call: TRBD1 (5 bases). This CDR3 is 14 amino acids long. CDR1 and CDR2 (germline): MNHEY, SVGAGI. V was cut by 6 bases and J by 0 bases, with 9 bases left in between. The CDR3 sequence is CASRDSYSNQPQHF. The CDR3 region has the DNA TGTGCCAGCAGAGACAGCTATAGCAATCAGCCCCAGCATTTT.

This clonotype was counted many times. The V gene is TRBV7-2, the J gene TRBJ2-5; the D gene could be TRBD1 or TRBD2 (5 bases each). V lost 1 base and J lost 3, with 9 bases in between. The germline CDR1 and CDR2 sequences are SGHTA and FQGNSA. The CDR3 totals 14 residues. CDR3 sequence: CASSLGRGEETQYF. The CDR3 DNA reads TGTGCCAGCAGCTTAGGAAGGGGAGAAGAGACCCAGTACTTC.

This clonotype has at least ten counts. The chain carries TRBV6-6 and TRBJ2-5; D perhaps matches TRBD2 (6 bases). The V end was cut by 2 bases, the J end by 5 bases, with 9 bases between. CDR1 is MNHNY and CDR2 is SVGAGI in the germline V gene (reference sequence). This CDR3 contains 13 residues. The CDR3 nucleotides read TGTGCCAGCAGTTACCGCGGGGCTGAGACCCAGTACTTC. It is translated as CASSYRGAETQYF.

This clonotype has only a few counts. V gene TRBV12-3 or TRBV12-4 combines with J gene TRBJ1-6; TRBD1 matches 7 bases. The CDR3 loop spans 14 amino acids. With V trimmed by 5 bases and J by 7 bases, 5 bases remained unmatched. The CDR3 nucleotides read TGTGCCAGCAGTCGGAGGGGGCGCAATTCACCCCTCCACTTT. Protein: CASSRRGRNSPLHF.

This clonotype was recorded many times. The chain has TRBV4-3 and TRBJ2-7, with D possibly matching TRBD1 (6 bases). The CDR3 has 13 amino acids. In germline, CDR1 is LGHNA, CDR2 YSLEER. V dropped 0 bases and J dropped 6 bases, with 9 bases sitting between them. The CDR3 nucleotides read TGCGCCAGCAGCCAAGATTGGGGGCCCGAGCAGTACTTC. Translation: CASSQDWGPEQYF.

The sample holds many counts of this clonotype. CDR3 amino acids: CASSPGTVQNQPQHF. The CDR3 bases are TGTGCCAGCAGTCCTGGGACAGTTCAAAATCAGCCCCAGCATTTT. This sequence joins TRBV7-2 and TRBJ1-5, with 7 bases aligning to TRBD1. This CDR3 contains 15 residues. Per germline, CDR1 SGHTA and CDR2 FQGNSA. Losses at the gene ends were 6 bases for V and 4 bases for J; bases not matched to a gene: 9.

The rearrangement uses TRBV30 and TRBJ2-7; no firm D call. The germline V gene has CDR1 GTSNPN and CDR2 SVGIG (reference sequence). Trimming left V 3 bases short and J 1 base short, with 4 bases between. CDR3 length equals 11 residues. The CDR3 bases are TGTGCCTGGAGCCATTCCTACGAGCAGTACTTC. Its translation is CAWSHSYEQYF.

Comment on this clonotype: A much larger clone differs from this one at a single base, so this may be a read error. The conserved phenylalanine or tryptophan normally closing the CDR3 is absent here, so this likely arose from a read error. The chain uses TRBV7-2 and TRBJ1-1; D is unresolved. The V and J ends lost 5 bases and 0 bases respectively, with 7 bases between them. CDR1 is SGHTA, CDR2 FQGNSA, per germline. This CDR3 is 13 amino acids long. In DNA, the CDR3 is TGTGCCAGCAGCCGATTCCTGAACACTGAAGCTTTCCTT. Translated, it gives CASSRFLNTEAFL.